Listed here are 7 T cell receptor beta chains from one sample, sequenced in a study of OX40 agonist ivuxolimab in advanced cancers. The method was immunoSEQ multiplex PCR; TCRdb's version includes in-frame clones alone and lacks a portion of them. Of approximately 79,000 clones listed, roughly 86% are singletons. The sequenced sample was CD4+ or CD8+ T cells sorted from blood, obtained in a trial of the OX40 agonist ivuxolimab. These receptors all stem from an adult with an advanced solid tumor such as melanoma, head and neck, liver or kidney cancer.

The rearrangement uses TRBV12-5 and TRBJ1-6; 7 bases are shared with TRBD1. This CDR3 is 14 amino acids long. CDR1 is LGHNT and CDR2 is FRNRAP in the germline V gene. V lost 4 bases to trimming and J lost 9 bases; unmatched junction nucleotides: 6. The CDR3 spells CASGSRQGSSPLHF. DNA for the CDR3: TGTGCTAGTGGTTCGCGACAGGGATCTTCACCCCTCCACTTT.

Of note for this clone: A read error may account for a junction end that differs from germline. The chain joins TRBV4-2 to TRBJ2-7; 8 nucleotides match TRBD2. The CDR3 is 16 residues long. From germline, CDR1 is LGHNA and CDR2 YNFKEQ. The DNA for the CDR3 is TGTGCCGGCAGCCAAGAAGGTAGCGGGGCATTCTACGAGCAGTACTTC. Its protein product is CAGSQEGSGAFYEQYF.

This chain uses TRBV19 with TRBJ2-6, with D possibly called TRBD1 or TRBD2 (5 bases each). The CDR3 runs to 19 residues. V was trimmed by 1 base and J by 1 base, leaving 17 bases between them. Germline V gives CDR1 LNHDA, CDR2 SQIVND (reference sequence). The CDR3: CASSIAPGRRRSGANVLTF. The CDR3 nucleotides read TGTGCCAGTAGTATAGCCCCGGGACGGAGACGTTCTGGGGCCAACGTCCTGACTTTC.

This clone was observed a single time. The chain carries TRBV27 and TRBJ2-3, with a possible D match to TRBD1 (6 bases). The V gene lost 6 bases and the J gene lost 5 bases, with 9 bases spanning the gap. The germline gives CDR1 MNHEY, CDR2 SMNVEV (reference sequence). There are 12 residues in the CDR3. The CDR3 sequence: CASRNREDTQYF. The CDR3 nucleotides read TGTGCCAGCAGAAACAGGGAAGATACGCAGTATTTT.

CDR3 region: CASSQGQGLPYGYTF. The CDR3 DNA reads TGTGCCAGCAGCCAGGGCCAGGGACTCCCCTATGGCTACACCTTC. V gene TRBV4-2 combines with J gene TRBJ1-2, with a possible D match to TRBD1 (5 bases). CDR1 and CDR2 (germline): LGHNA, YNFKEQ. Trimming shortened V by 3 bases and J by 4 bases, and 15 bases separated the two germline ends. The CDR3 length is 15 residues.

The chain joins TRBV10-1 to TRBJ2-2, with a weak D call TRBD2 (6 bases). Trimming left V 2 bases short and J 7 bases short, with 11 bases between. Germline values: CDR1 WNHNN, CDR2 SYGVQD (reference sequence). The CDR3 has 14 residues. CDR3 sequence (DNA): TGCGCCAGCAGTGAGGGAGGGTATAACGGGGAGCTGTTTTTT. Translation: CASSEGGYNGELFF.

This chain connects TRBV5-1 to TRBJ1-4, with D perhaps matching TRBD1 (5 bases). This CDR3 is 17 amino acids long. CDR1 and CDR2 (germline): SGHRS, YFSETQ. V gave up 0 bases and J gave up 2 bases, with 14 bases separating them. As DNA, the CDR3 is TGCGCCAGCAGCTTGGATGGAGGGGTTGGGACTAATGAAAAACTGTTTTTT. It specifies CASSLDGGVGTNEKLFF.